The 25 T cell receptor beta chains listed next were all sequenced from one sample in a study of blood T cell repertoires in COVID-19. This table comes from immunoSEQ multiplex PCR, and its TCRdb copy is limited to in-frame clones, with some not included. This sample has over 35,000 clones, with about 82% found just once. Sample: peripheral blood. All receptors come from a human donor in a cohort sampled during active COVID-19.

J is TRBJ1-3 and V is TRBV19; D may be TRBD1 (6 bases). CDR3 length: 17 residues. Germline CDR1 and CDR2: LNHDA and SQIVND (reference sequence). V was cut by 3 bases and J by 2 bases, with 17 bases left in between. The CDR3 protein is CASSIHPGTQPGNTIYF. Here the CDR3 DNA reads TGTGCCAGTAGTATCCACCCGGGGACACAACCTGGAAACACCATATATTTT.

V and J are TRBV5-8 and TRBJ2-2; D is ambiguous. Looked up from germline, CDR1 is SGHTS and CDR2 is YDEGEE. Trimming removed 2 bases from V and 0 bases from J, with 5 bases in between. There are 14 residues in the CDR3. CDR3 loop: CASSLYTNTGELFF. The CDR3 DNA follows: TGTGCCAGCAGCTTATATACGAACACCGGGGAGCTGTTTTTT.

The rearrangement joins TRBV30 to TRBJ2-5; 9 bases map to TRBD1. The length of the CDR3 is 16 residues. Germline trimming cut 2 bases from V and 2 bases from J; bases unmatched to any gene: 9. The V gene's germline CDR1 is GTSNPN and CDR2 SVGIG (reference sequence). CDR3: CAWSYGTGTGQETQYF. CDR3 DNA sequence: TGTGCCTGGAGTTACGGGACAGGGACGGGTCAAGAGACCCAGTACTTC. The full variable domain, in which reference TRBV30 and TRBJ2-5 provide the parts outside the CDR3, is SQTIHQWPATLVQPVGSPLSLECTVEGTSNPNLYWYRQAAGRGLQLLFYSVGIGQISSEVPQNLSASRPQDRQFILSSKKLLLSDSGFYLCAWSYGTGTGQETQYFGPGTRLLVL.

The rearrangement links TRBV5-1 to TRBJ2-2, with 8 bases lining up with TRBD1. The germline V gene has CDR1 SGHRS and CDR2 YFSETQ. V shed 3 bases and J 7 bases; nucleotides not matched to a gene: 5. The CDR3 runs 14 residues. CDR3 protein: CASSSQGAGGELFF. In nucleotides, the CDR3 is TGCGCCAGCAGCTCCCAGGGGGCCGGCGGGGAGCTGTTTTTT.

The chain has TRBV19 and TRBJ2-2; TRBD2 aligns across 8 bases. V trimming: 6 bases; J trimming: 8 bases; junction bases outside the gene matches: 14. This CDR3 is built from 16 residues. The germline V gene encodes CDR1 LNHDA and CDR2 SQIVND (reference sequence). The CDR3 nucleotides read TGTGCCAGTAGCCACCAGGACGGGGGGGCCCCTGGGGAGCTGTTTTTT. Residues: CASSHQDGGAPGELFF.

V usage is TRBV6-2 or TRBV6-3 and J usage is TRBJ2-7, with D unclear. In germline, CDR1 is MNHEY, CDR2 SVGEGT. This CDR3 region has 12 residues. V was trimmed by 5 bases and J by 4 bases, leaving 9 bases between them. CDR3 loop: CASSPRLYEQYF. For the CDR3, the DNA is TGTGCCAGCAGTCCGCGGCTTTACGAGCAGTACTTC.

This clone was detected only once. DNA for the CDR3: TGTGCCAGCCCCAATCCAGGACAGCCATTTAAGGAAGCTTTCTTT. This gives the protein CASPNPGQPFKEAFF. The chain combines TRBV6-6 with TRBJ1-1; TRBD1 might be the D (6 bases). The CDR3 consists of 15 residues. V was cut by 8 bases and J by 8 bases, with 24 bases left in between. Germline CDR1 and CDR2: MNHNY and SVGAGI (reference sequence).

The chain joins TRBV4-2 to TRBJ1-1; no clear D. Per germline, CDR1 LGHNA and CDR2 YNFKEQ. The V end lost 1 base, the J end lost 8 bases, and 11 bases lay between the germline ends. The CDR3 loop spans 13 amino acids. CDR3 coding DNA: TGTGCCAGCAGCCAAGCGAATCGAGAAGAAGCTTTCTTT. It codes for CASSQANREEAFF.

The V and J genes are TRBV19 and TRBJ1-2; 8 nucleotides match TRBD1. Trimming took 11 bases from V and 3 from J; bases not matched to a gene: 5. The germline CDR1 and CDR2 sequences are LNHDA and SQIVND (reference sequence). The CDR3 spans 12 residues. The CDR3 here is CAGQGEDYGYTF. The CDR3, as DNA: TGTGCCGGACAGGGCGAGGACTATGGCTACACCTTC. Filled out from reference TRBV19 and TRBJ1-2, the complete variable domain reads DGGITQSPKYLFRKEGQNVTLSCEQNLNHDAMYWYRQDPGQGLRLIYYSQIVNDFQKGDIAEGYSVSREKKESFPLTVTSAQKNPTAFYLCAGQGEDYGYTFGSGTRLTVV.

The chain has TRBV4-3 and TRBJ2-1; possible D gene TRBD1, 5 bases. The CDR3 spans 17 residues. Deletions cut 0 bases from V and 11 bases from J, with 23 bases between. CDR1 and CDR2 (germline): LGHNA, YSLEER. CDR3 loop: CASSQDSGWGPPIKQFF. The DNA for the CDR3 is TGCGCCAGCAGCCAAGATAGTGGCTGGGGCCCTCCAATTAAGCAGTTCTTC.

The chain is built from TRBV18 and TRBJ1-3; tentatively, D is TRBD1 (6 bases). Germline values: CDR1 KGHSH, CDR2 LQKENI. V was trimmed by 2 bases and J by 0 bases, leaving 14 bases between them. This CDR3 is 17 amino acids long. The CDR3 loop reads CASSPTDRSLSGNTIYF. DNA for the CDR3: TGTGCCAGCTCACCAACCGACAGGTCCCTCTCTGGAAACACCATATATTTT. Together with reference TRBV18 and TRBJ1-3, the CDR3 gives the full variable domain: NAGVMQNPRHLVRRRGQEARLRCSPMKGHSHVYWYRQLPEEGLKFMVYLQKENIIDESGMPKERFSAEFPKEGPSILRIQQVVRGDSAAYFCASSPTDRSLSGNTIYFGEGSWLTVV.

This clone appeared a few times. The chain has TRBV18 and TRBJ2-7; 8 bases fit TRBD2. This CDR3 is built from 16 residues. The germline gives CDR1 KGHSH, CDR2 LQKENI. V lost 3 bases to trimming and J lost 4 bases; unmatched junction nucleotides: 11. Written as DNA, the CDR3 is TGTGCCAGCTCACCCGCGGGGCGGGGGGCCCAATACGAGCAGTACTTC. Its protein product is CASSPAGRGAQYEQYF. The whole variable domain, filled in from reference TRBV18 and TRBJ2-7, reads NAGVMQNPRHLVRRRGQEARLRCSPMKGHSHVYWYRQLPEEGLKFMVYLQKENIIDESGMPKERFSAEFPKEGPSILRIQQVVRGDSAAYFCASSPAGRGAQYEQYFGPGTRLTVT.

This CDR3 is CASSPTGNPTEAFF. In nucleotides, the CDR3 is TGTGCCAGCAGCCCGACAGGGAATCCGACTGAAGCTTTCTTT. V is TRBV9 and J is TRBJ1-1, with TRBD1 matching 7 bases. CDR1 and CDR2 (germline): SGDLS, YYNGEE. This CDR3 contains 14 residues. Trimming at V came to 4 bases and at J to 5 bases, leaving 8 bases not matched to a gene.

For the CDR3, the DNA is TGTGCCAGCAGTTTATACCCCTATGGGTCAGGTGGCTACACCTTC. Residues: CASSLYPYGSGGYTF. The J gene is TRBJ1-2, the V gene TRBV27; D gene unclear. Per the germline V gene, CDR1 is MNHEY and CDR2 is SMNVEV (reference sequence). V was shortened by 1 base and J by 7 bases, with 16 bases between the two germline ends. This CDR3 spans 15 amino acids.

CDR3 sequence (DNA): TGTGCCACCAGCAGAGACCTAGAAAGGCGTGGGGAGCAGTACTTC. Its translation is CATSRDLERRGEQYF. The V call is TRBV15, the J call TRBJ2-7; the D is unclear. CDR3 length equals 15 residues. V was cut by 0 bases and J by 7 bases, with 16 bases left in between. Per germline, CDR1 LNHNV and CDR2 YYDKDF (reference sequence).

The V gene is TRBV6-5, the J gene TRBJ1-4, with D tentatively TRBD1 (5 bases). CDR1 and CDR2 (germline): MNHEY, SVGAGI. The length of the CDR3 is 13 residues. V was shortened by 5 bases and J by 5 bases, with 9 bases between the two germline ends. The CDR3 spells CASSPRVNEKLFF. In nucleotides, the CDR3 is TGTGCCAGCAGTCCCAGGGTCAATGAAAAACTGTTTTTT.

This clone was recorded only once. The chain couples TRBV3-1 (or the pseudogene TRBV3-2) to TRBJ2-3, with D hard to call. Germline V gene lookup returns CDR1 LGHDT and CDR2 YNNKEL (reference sequence). V was shortened by 1 base and J by 0 bases, with 8 bases between the two germline ends. This CDR3 has 15 residues. The CDR3 bases are TGTGCCAGCAGCCAAGTCGGCGGTAGCACAGATACGCAGTATTTT. This translates into CASSQVGGSTDTQYF.

The genes are TRBV5-1 and TRBJ2-2, with 12 bases identical to TRBD1. Germline CDR1 is SGHRS and CDR2 is YFSETQ. The trim removed 2 bases at V and 6 bases at J, leaving 5 bases unmatched. The CDR3 covers 16 residues. CDR3 DNA: TGCGCCAGCAGCTTCGGGACAGGGGGCTCAGCCGGGGAGCTGTTTTTT. The encoded protein is CASSFGTGGSAGELFF.

The genes are TRBV24-1 and TRBJ2-4; TRBD2 matches 15 bases. The ends lost 3 bases at V and 0 bases at J; junction bases unmatched: 11. Germline CDR1 is KGHDR and CDR2 is SFDVKD. The CDR3 contains 21 residues. CDR3 in amino acids: CATSDRGRGLAGGIAKNIQYF. The DNA of the CDR3 is TGTGCCACCAGTGATAGAGGGAGGGGACTAGCGGGGGGTATAGCCAAAAACATTCAGTACTTC.

The table lists this clone with a count of one. The chain employs TRBV15 and TRBJ2-1; 10 bases map to TRBD1. The CDR3 covers 16 residues. Germline CDR1 and CDR2: LNHNV and YYDKDF (reference sequence). V was clipped by 0 bases and J by 7 bases; unmatched bases: 6. CDR3 protein: CATSRDPGQGYNEQFF. The CDR3 coding sequence is TGTGCCACCAGCAGAGACCCGGGACAGGGGTATAATGAGCAGTTCTTC.

The V call is TRBV6-5, the J call TRBJ2-7; D ambiguous. The CDR3 sequence is 13 residues long. V shed 2 bases and J shed 5 bases, with 10 bases lying between them. Germline lookup yields CDR1 MNHEY and CDR2 SVGAGI. For the CDR3, the DNA is TGTGCCAGCAGTTACATGCAGAACCACGAGCAGTACTTC. The encoded protein is CASSYMQNHEQYF.

The V call is TRBV5-1, the J call TRBJ1-1, with 9 bases lining up with TRBD1. Germline V CDR1 and CDR2: SGHRS, YFSETQ. The CDR3 runs to 16 residues. Trimming removed 0 bases from V and 5 bases from J; junction bases left unmatched: 8. Written as DNA, the CDR3 is TGCGCCAGCAGCTTGGAAGGACAGGGGTTTTTGACTGAAGCTTTCTTT. Translating gives CASSLEGQGFLTEAFF.

The chain recombines TRBV4-1 with TRBJ2-3, with a weak D call TRBD2 (5 bases). This CDR3 spans 16 amino acids. Trimming cost V 4 bases and J 2 bases, with 16 bases left between them. Germline V lookup: CDR1 MGHRA, CDR2 YSYEKL. The CDR3 DNA reads TGCGCCAGCAGCCTCCGGGCGACTACCTACACAGATACGCAGTATTTT. Translating it yields CASSLRATTYTDTQYF.

In nucleotides, the CDR3 is TGTGCCAGCAGTTTGCCGGGCGGAGGGGCTGCAACTAATGAAAAACTGTTTTTT. Protein sequence: CASSLPGGGAATNEKLFF. The chain links TRBV28 to TRBJ1-4; possibly TRBD1 for D (5 bases). CDR1 is MDHEN and CDR2 is SYDVKM in the germline V gene. This CDR3 comprises 18 residues. Trimming pared 3 bases from V and 0 bases from J, leaving 17 bases between.

This rearrangement joins TRBV28 to TRBJ1-1; no firm D call. V dropped 6 bases and J dropped 6 bases, with 5 bases sitting between them. CDR1 MDHEN and CDR2 SYDVKM come from the germline V gene. The length of the CDR3 is 10 residues. CDR3 sequence reads: CASRRAEAFF. The CDR3 nucleotides read TGTGCCAGCAGGCGGGCTGAAGCTTTCTTT.